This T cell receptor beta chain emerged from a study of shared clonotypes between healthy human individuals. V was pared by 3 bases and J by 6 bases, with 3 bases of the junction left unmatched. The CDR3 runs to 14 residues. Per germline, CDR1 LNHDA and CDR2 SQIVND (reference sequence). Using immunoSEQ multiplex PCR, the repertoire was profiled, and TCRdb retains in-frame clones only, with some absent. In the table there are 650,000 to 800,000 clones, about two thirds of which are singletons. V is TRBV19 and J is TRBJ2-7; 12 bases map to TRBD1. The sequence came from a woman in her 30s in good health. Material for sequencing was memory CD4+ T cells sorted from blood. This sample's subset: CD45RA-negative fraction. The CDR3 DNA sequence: TGTGCCAGTAGTATCCGGGACAGGGGGCGCGAGCAGTACTTC. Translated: CASSIRDRGREQYF.